Reported below is one TCR beta chain. This clone was found a few times. Its antigen remains undetermined. There are no base qualities to consult, and no much larger clone falls within one base. The sample is drawn from a study of beta chain features in type 1 diabetes (dated by TCRdb to the late 2010s). At the level of the whole study: Patients and healthy donors did not differ in mean age, gender distribution, total cell number or subset yield. Whereas all 30 or so donors provided naive and central memory subsets, regulatory and stem cell-like memory subsets were isolated from just 8 patients and about eight healthy donors. The study compared the TCRB repertoires of sorted circulating CD4+ T cell subsets in recently diagnosed type 1 diabetes patients with those in matched healthy donors. Across all samples, fewer than 110,000,000 sorted cells were examined, and cell number per subset correlated strongly with RNA yield.

Study-level results and caveats: Type 1 diabetes patients showed a moderate but significant shortening of TCRB CDR3 length in all four CD4+ subsets. HLA sub-analyses involved small numbers of individuals, so any influence of HLA type on TCRB rearrangement remained unresolved. At VDJ recombination sites, patients with type 1 diabetes made fewer insertions and deleted more nucleotides, a pattern implying thymic rearrangement abnormalities. Because cDNA was sequenced instead of genomic DNA, activated cells with high expression could be over-represented, although the groups did not differ in activation or CD3 levels. PCR might favor shorter templates, but patient and control samples were amplified and corrected together, so any skew would affect both groups equally. The naive, central memory and regulatory TCRB repertoires appeared to resemble one another more closely among patients than among healthy donors.

The entire isolated RNA was reverse transcribed using the High Capacity cDNA Reverse Transcription Kit, and thus expressed TCRB transcripts were sequenced. Naive, central memory and regulatory T cell samples underwent deep immunoSEQ sequencing, averaging approximately 3.3 million total reads per sample. Sorted cells were lysed in RLT buffer, and RNA was extracted using DNase-treated RNeasy Micro or Mini kits according to cell number. To prevent cross-contamination, every cell subset was processed on its own, while patient and healthy donor samples were processed together. Using the immunoSEQ multiplex PCR, TCRB sequences were amplified from cDNA into 87-bp fragments spanning the CDR3 region. Sequencing of the amplicons was performed on the Illumina HiSeq platform. The original methods were these. PCR bias was corrected computationally using synthetic template baselines, and reads within Hamming distance 2 were collapsed, with unmergeable singletons discarded. Reads were aligned against IMGT so that V, D and J genes, CDR3 length and insertions or deletions at six rearrangement sites could be assigned. Clonotype counts were normalized to sorted cell number within each subset before computing true diversity and Gini coefficients with the tcR R package. The overlap coefficient, calculated on TCRB nucleotide sequences, was used to quantify repertoire sharing. As a proxy for the pre-selection repertoire, out-of-frame TCRB sequences from naive cells were analyzed. TCRdb limited this immuneACCESS table to in-frame rearrangements with V and J called. A share of clones is missing; checked studies link under half to unresolved V genes, and the rest is unexplained. The V and J calls and clone size come from that table; D and trimming were worked out from the DNA. Across this sample there are 680,000 or so clones, with roughly 15% seen only once. About 0.097% of the sample belongs to the ten largest clones.

Each donor gave one peripheral blood draw, approximately 120 mL on average, collected into heparinised tubes. A BD FACSAria II and a panel including CD45RO, CCR7, CD25, CD127, CD95 and CD27 were used to sort naive, central memory, regulatory and stem cell-like memory CD4+ T cells. A purity above 95% was achieved for all sorted populations. PBMCs were isolated immediately by Lymphoprep density gradient centrifugation and stained directly without culture. Samples were stained and sorted in pairs, with one healthy donor and one patient per experiment, so that batch effects were minimized. The CDR3 holds 11 amino acids from the cysteine to the phenylalanine. Just the 33-base CDR3 DNA is kept, in frame starting at base 1. CDR1 SGHAT and CDR2 FQDESV were looked up in the germline V gene (reference sequence). V was cut back by 5 bases and J by 5 bases, leaving a gap of 6 bases between them.

The rearrangement combines TRBV11-1 with TRBJ2-5; no D gene call is confident. The sample consisted of naive CD4+ T cells from blood. The cell subset or site label corresponds to: true naive CD4+ T cells. This receptor was identified in a young man in good health. The CDR3: CASSQRETQYF. The base sequence is TGTGCCAGCAGCCAAAGGGAGACCCAGTACTTC.